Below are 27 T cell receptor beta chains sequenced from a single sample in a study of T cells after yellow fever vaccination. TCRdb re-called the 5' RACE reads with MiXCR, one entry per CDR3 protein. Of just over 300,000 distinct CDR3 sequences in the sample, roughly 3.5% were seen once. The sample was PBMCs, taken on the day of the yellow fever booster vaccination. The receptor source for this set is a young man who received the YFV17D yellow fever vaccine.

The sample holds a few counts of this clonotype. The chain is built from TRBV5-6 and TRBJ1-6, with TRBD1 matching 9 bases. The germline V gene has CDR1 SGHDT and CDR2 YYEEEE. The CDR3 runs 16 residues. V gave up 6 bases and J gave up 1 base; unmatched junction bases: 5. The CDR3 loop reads CASTEGQGSYNSPLHF. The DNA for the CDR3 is TGTGCCAGCACCGAGGGACAGGGTTCCTATAATTCACCCCTCCACTTT.

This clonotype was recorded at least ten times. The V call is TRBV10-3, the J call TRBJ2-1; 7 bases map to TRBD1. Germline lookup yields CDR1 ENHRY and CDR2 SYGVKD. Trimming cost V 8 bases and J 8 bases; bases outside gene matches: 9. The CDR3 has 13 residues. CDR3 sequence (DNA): TGTGCCATCGGAAAGGGGGCGAATGATGAGCAGTTCTTC. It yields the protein CAIGKGANDEQFF.

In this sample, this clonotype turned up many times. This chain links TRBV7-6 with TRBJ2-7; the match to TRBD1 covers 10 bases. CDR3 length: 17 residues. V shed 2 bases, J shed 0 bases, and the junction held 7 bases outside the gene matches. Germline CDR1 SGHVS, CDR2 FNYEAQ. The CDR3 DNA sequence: TGTGCCAGCAGCTTAAGGCCGGGACAGGGGAGCTCCTACGAGCAGTACGTC. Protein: CASSLRPGQGSSYEQYV.

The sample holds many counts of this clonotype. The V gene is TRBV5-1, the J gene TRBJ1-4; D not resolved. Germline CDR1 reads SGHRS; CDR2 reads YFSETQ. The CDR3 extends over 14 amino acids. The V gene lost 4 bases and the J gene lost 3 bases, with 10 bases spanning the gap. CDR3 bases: TGCGCCAGCAGCCTCCGATCGGCTAATGAAAAACTGTTTTTT. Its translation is CASSLRSANEKLFF. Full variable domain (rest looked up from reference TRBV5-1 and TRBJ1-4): KAGVTQTPRYLIKTRGQQVTLSCSPISGHRSVSWYQQTPGQGLQFLFEYFSETQRNKGNFPGRFSGRQFSNSRSEMNVSTLELGDSALYLCASSLRSANEKLFFGSGTQLSVL.

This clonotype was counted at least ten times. The CDR3 is CASSPLSPPGSNGYTF. DNA of the CDR3: TGCGCCAGCAGCCCGTTGTCCCCGCCGGGGAGTAATGGCTACACCTTC. This chain uses TRBV5-1 with TRBJ1-2, with D unclear. Per the germline V gene, CDR1 is SGHRS and CDR2 is YFSETQ. The V end was cut by 4 bases, the J end by 6 bases, with 22 bases between. The CDR3 is 16 amino acids. Complete variable domain (other parts from reference TRBV5-1 and TRBJ1-2): KAGVTQTPRYLIKTRGQQVTLSCSPISGHRSVSWYQQTPGQGLQFLFEYFSETQRNKGNFPGRFSGRQFSNSRSEMNVSTLELGDSALYLCASSPLSPPGSNGYTFGSGTRLTVV.

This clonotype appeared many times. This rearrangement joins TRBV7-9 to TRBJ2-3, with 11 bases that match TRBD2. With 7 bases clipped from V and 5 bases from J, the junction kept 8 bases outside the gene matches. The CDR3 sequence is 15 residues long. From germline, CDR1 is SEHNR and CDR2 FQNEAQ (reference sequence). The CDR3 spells CASTLALAGGDTQYF. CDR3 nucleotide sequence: TGTGCCAGCACCTTGGCTCTAGCGGGGGGAGATACGCAGTATTTT.

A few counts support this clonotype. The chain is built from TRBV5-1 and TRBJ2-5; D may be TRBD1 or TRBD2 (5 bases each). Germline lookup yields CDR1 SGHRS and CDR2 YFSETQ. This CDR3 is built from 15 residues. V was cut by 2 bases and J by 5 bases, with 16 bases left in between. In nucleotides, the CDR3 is TGCGCCAGCAGCTTAGCAGGGTCCCGGGACGAGACCCAGTACTTC. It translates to CASSLAGSRDETQYF. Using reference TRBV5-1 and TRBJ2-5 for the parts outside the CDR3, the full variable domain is KAGVTQTPRYLIKTRGQQVTLSCSPISGHRSVSWYQQTPGQGLQFLFEYFSETQRNKGNFPGRFSGRQFSNSRSEMNVSTLELGDSALYLCASSLAGSRDETQYFGPGTRLLVL.

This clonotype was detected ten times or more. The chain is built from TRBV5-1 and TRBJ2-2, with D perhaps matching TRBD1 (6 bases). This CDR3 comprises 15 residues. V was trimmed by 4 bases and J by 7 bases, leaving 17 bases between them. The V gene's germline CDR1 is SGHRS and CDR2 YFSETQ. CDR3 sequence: CASSLMPQGNGELFF. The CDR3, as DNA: TGCGCCAGCAGCCTGATGCCACAGGGTAACGGGGAGCTGTTTTTT.

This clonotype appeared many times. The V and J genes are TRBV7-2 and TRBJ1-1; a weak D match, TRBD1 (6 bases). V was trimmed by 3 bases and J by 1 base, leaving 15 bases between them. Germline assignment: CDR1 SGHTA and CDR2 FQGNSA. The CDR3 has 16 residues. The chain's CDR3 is CASSFGGRSRNTEAFF. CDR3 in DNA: TGTGCCAGCAGCTTCGGGGGGCGCAGTCGGAACACTGAAGCTTTCTTT.

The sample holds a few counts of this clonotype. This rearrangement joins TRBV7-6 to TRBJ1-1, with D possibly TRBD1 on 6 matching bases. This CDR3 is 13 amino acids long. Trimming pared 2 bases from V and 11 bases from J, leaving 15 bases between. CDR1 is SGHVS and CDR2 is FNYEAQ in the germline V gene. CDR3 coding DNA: TGTGCCAGCAGCTTACAGGGGCTTACGGATGCTTTCTTT. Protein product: CASSLQGLTDAFF.

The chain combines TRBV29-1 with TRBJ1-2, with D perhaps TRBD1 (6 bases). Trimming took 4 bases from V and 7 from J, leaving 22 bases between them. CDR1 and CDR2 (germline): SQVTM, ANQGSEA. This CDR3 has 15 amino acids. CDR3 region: CSVARNFGGLGGYTF. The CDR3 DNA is TGCAGCGTTGCAAGAAACTTCGGGGGCCTGGGTGGCTACACCTTC. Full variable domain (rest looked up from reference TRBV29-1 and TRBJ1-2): SAVISQKPSRDICQRGTSLTIQCQVDSQVTMMFWYRQQPGQSLTLIATANQGSEATYESGFVIDKFPISRPNLTFSTLTVSNMSPEDSSIYLCSVARNFGGLGGYTFGSGTRLTVV.

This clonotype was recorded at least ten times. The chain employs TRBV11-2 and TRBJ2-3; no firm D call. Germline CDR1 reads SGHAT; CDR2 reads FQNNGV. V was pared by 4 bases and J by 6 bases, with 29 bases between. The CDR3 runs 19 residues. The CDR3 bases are TGTGCCAGCAGCTCCTGGCTTGGTTCGGCTGCGGCGCATAGGGATACGCAGTATTTT. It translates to CASSSWLGSAAAHRDTQYF.

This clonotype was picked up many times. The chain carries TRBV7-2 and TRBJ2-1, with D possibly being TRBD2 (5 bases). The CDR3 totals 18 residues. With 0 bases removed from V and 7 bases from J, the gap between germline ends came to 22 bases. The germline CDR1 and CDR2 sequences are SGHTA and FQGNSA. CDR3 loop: CASSLARPSPWFRNEQFF. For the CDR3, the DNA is TGTGCCAGCAGCTTAGCGCGGCCTAGCCCATGGTTCAGGAATGAGCAGTTCTTC.

In DNA, the CDR3 is TGCGCCAGCAGCCAAGTGTGCAGGGAGAATTACGAGCAGTACGTC. It codes for CASSQVCRENYEQYV. The J gene is TRBJ2-7, the V gene TRBV4-3; the D gene could be TRBD1 or TRBD2 (5 bases each). V was cut by 1 base and J by 4 bases, with 14 bases left in between. The CDR3 loop spans 15 amino acids. Germline V gene data show CDR1 as LGHNA and CDR2 as YSLEER.

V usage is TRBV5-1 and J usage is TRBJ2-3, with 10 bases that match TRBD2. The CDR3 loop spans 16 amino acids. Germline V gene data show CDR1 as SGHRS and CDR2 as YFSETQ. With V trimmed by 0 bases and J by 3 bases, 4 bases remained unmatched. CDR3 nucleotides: TGCGCCAGCAGCTTGGGTAGCGGGGGGATGACAGATACGCAGTATTTT. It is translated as CASSLGSGGMTDTQYF.

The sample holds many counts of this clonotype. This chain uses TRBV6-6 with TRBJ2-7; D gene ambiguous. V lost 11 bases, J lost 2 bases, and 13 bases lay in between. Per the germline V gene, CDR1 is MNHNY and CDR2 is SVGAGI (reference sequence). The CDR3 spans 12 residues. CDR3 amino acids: CALGLAPYEQYF. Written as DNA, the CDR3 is TGTGCCCTTGGCTTGGCTCCCTACGAGCAGTACTTC.

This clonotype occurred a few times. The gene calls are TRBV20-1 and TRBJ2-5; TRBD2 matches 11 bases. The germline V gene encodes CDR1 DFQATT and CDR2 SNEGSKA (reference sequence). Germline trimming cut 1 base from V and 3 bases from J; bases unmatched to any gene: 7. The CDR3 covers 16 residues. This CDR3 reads CSARGISGGAEETQYF. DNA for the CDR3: TGCAGTGCTAGAGGAATTAGCGGGGGGGCGGAAGAGACCCAGTACTTC.

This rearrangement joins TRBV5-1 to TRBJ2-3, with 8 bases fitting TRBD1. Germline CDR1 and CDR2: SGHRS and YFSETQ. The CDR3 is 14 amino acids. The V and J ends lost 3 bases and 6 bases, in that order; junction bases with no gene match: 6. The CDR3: CASSSDSGGDTQYF. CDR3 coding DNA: TGCGCCAGCAGCTCCGATTCAGGGGGCGATACGCAGTATTTT.

The CDR3 DNA reads as TGCAGTGCACATACAGGAAGCTCTGGAAACACCATATATTTT. Translated: CSAHTGSSGNTIYF. The chain is built from TRBV20-1 and TRBJ1-3; tentatively, D is TRBD1 (5 bases). CDR1 and CDR2 from the germline V gene are DFQATT and SNEGSKA (reference sequence). Between the trimmed V and J ends, which lost 6 bases and 0 bases, there was a span of 12 bases. The CDR3 has 14 amino acids.

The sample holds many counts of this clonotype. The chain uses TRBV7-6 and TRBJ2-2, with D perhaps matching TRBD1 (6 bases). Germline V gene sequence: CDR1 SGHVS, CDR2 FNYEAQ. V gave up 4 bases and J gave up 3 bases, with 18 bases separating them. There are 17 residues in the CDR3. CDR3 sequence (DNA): TGTGCCAGCAGCTCCCGGGGTGGGGCAGGGGACACCGGGGAGCTGTTTTTT. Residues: CASSSRGGAGDTGELFF.

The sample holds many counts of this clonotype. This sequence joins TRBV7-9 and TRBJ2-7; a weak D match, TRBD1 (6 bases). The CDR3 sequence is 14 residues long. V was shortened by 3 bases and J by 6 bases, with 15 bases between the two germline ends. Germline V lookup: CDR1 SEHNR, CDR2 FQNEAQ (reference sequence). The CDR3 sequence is CASSFGQGIREQYF. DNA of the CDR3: TGTGCCAGCAGCTTTGGGCAGGGGATTCGCGAGCAGTACTTC.

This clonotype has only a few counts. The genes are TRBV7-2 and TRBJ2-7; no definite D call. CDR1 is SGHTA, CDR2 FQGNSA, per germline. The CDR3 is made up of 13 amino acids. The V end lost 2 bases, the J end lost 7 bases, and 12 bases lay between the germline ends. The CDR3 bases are TGTGCCAGCAGCTTATTGGTGGTCGGGGAGCAGTACGTC. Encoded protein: CASSLLVVGEQYV.

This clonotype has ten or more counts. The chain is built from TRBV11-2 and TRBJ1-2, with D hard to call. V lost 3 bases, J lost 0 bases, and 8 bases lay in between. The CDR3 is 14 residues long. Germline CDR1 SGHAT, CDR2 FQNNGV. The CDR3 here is CASSFGRSNYGYTF. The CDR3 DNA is TGTGCCAGCAGCTTCGGCAGGTCTAACTATGGCTACACCTTC.

This CDR3 reads CASSPRHLTNYGYTF. The CDR3 region has the DNA TGTGCCAGCTCACCACGGCACCTTACTAACTATGGCTACACCTTC. The chain links TRBV18 to TRBJ1-2; D is unclear. The germline gives CDR1 KGHSH, CDR2 LQKENI. The CDR3 contains 15 residues. Between the trimmed V and J ends, which lost 1 base and 0 bases, there was a span of 9 bases.

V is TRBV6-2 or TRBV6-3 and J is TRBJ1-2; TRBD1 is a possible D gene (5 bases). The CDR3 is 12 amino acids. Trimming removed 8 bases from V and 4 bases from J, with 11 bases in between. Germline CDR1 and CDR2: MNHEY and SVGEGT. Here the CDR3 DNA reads TGTGCCAGCGGAGGACAAGCCTATGGCTACACCTTC. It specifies CASGGQAYGYTF.

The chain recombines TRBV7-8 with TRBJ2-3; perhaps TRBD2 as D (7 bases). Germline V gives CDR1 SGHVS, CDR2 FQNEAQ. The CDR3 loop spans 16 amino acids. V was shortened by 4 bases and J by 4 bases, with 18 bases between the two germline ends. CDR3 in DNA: TGTGCCAGCAGCTCCAGAGGGGGGGGGCCGGCAGATACGCAGTATTTT. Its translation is CASSSRGGGPADTQYF.

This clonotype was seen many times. CDR3 amino acids: CASSQFGSSYNEQFF. The CDR3 DNA reads as TGCGCCAGCAGCCAATTTGGTAGCTCCTACAATGAGCAGTTCTTC. This chain links TRBV4-3 with TRBJ2-1, with unresolved D. In germline, CDR1 is LGHNA, CDR2 YSLEER. The length of the CDR3 is 15 residues. V lost 2 bases and J lost 0, with 8 bases in between.